This T cell receptor beta chain emerged from a study of blood T cell repertoires in COVID-19. Background on the study: Samples representing acute and convalescent COVID-19 were sourced from the United States, Italy and Spain. In each case, the material was cDNA or gDNA derived from T cells, B-cell-depleted T cells, or PBMCs.

The method was immunoSEQ multiplex PCR; TCRdb's version includes in-frame clones alone and lacks a portion of them. The data contain some 340,000 clones, around 86% of them seen just once; the ten biggest clones take up 5.1%. The CDR3 contains 15 residues. CDR1 is MDHEN, CDR2 SYDVKM, per germline. V shed 2 bases, J shed 8 bases, and the junction held 7 bases outside the gene matches. Cohorts were determined from participant-reported clinical history. Recovery meant two consecutive negative NP/OP PCR tests, professional clearance, or resolved symptoms. What was sequenced was PBMCs or T cells enriched from blood (not recorded which). The chain links TRBV28 to TRBJ1-4; 8 nucleotides agree with TRBD1. This clonotype was sampled from a woman aged 45 to 65 who had recovered from COVID-19. CDR3 loop: CASSLTSGGREKLFF. CDR3 nucleotide sequence: TGTGCCAGCAGTTTAACGTCAGGGGGCCGAGAAAAACTGTTTTTT.